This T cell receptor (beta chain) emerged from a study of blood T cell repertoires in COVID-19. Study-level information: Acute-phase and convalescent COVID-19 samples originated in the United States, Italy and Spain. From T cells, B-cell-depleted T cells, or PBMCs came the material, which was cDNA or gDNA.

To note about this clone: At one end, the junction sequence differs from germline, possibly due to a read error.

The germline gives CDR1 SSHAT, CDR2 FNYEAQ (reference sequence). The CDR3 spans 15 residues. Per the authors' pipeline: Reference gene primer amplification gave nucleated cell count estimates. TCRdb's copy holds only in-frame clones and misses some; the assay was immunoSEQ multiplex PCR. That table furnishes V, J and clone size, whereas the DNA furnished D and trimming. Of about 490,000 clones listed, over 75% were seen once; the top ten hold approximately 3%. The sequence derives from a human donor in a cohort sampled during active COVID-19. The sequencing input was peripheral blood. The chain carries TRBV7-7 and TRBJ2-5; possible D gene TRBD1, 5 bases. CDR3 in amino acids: CASSLARGRVETQYF. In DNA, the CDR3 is TGTGCTAGCAGCTTAGCAAGGGGCAGGGTGGAGACCCAGTACTTC.